The subject of this entry is one T cell receptor (beta chain). Original data processing: For nucleated cells, counts were estimated from reference gene primer amplification. Libraries were prepared by immunoSEQ multiplex PCR; TCRdb keeps only in-frame clonotypes and omits some of them. V and J calls plus clone size are reproduced from that table; the DNA served to infer D and trimming. The sample consists of 25,000 to 35,000 clones, about 88% of them appearing once. These data originate in a study of blood T cell repertoires in COVID-19. Study-level information: Spain, Italy and the United States supplied samples that represented acute and convalescent COVID-19. T cells, B-cell-depleted T cells, or PBMCs supplied cDNA or gDNA.

The CDR3 loop spans 13 amino acids. V was clipped by 6 bases and J by 3 bases, with 12 bases between them. The clonotype was recovered from a human donor in a cohort sampled during active COVID-19. The donor label of this sample is uncertain. The sample comprised peripheral blood. The V and J genes are TRBV12-3 or TRBV12-4 and TRBJ2-7, with D perhaps TRBD1 (6 bases). The chain's CDR3 is CASSRDNLYEQYF. Written as DNA, the CDR3 is TGTGCCAGCAGCAGGGACAATCTCTACGAGCAGTACTTC.